The source of this TCR beta chain is a study of cytomegalovirus exposure and HLA in healthy donors listed by TCRdb under 2017. Describing the broader study: In an earlier analysis of under 750 of the donors, approximately 300 Gb of sequence data and 90 million to 130 million unique TCR beta sequences from some 170 million T cells were reported. An early release covering 550 to 700 HLA-typed donors comprised approximately 290 gigabases of sequencing data and 65 million to 100 million unique TCR sequences. Of the 300 to 500 genotyped donors, approximately 81% were placed in the genetic ancestry cluster associated with self-reported Caucasian donors. The study was designed to test whether signatures of past pathogen exposure could be identified by cataloging public T cell receptors. The T cell repertoires of 700 or so subjects were profiled by immunosequencing and related to cytomegalovirus serostatus. Along with the approximately 650-subject first cohort, a separate validation cohort of over a hundred different subjects was used. To predict cytomegalovirus infection status, the study combined high-throughput TCR immunosequencing, statistical association of individual TCRs with disease status, and machine learning. To study patterns of TCR occurrence, a later analysis re-analyzed previously published TCR beta repertoires from 650 to 750 donors and added high-resolution HLA genotyping. Rather than using new phenotypic data, the later analysis identified candidate immune exposures from TCR beta sequences and from how often those sequences occurred across donors. To decide whether each TCR beta V gene segment behaved as functional or pseudogenic, an earlier analysis of some 580 of the donors relied on high-throughput TCR beta sequencing. Donor age, sex, ethnicity and CMV serostatus were compiled together with the repertoire data. A later genetic analysis took genome-wide SNP genotypes for about 55% of the 666 donors and used that subset as a discovery cohort. Every repertoire in the discovery cohort had been generated on one and the same sequencing platform. HLA typing included class I and class II loci at four-digit resolution. The number of donors typed differed by locus, with 629-630 for A, B, C, DRB1 and DQB1, around 560 for DQA1, about 610 for DPA1, and 450 to 480 for DPB1. Because of strong linkage in the cohort, roughly five DR-DQ haplotypes were treated as single units for association and clustering. Among around 400 genotyped donors of the cohort, an average of approximately 200,000 unique TCR beta nucleotide sequences was sequenced per donor, of which 15% to 20% were non-productive.

The germline V gene (reference sequence) yields LNHNV for CDR1 and YYDKDF for CDR2. The CDR3 measures 16 amino acids from cysteine to phenylalanine. This entry keeps only the CDR3 DNA: 48 bases, framed from base 1. At the junction V is shortened by 0 bases and J by 2 bases; bases outside the gene matches: 4. Of note for this clone: It has no known antigen specificity. No per-base quality is available; no much larger clone lies one base away.

Results the study describes overall, beyond this receptor: Because HLA typing was unavailable for some donors at each locus, only the typed subset was used in association tests. A later analysis reported that several top co-occurrence clusters appeared linked to parvovirus B19, influenza, CMV and Epstein-Barr virus. A further reported finding was that TCR beta sequences accurately predicted the HLA-A and HLA-B alleles for most subjects in the first cohort. A later analysis found that most CMV-associated TCR beta chains appeared HLA-restricted, with HLA associations seemingly driven largely by CMV exposure. In the study, 150 to 200 TCR beta chains were listed as associated with cytomegalovirus. According to the authors, the approach could potentially be generalized to other disease states and immunological phenotypes. In a later analysis, around 17,000 TCR beta sequences were associated with specific HLA alleles at a false discovery rate of 0.05. Linkage disequilibrium might explain the correlated functional status among segregating V segments, but an unknown experimental factor could not be ruled out. The earlier analysis of nearly 600 of the donors excluded approximately 17 rarely observed V segments, including chromosome 9 orphons, because counts were too low. In an earlier analysis of more than 450 of the donors, most TCR beta V segments were observed in productive rearrangements about 87% or about 30% of the time, broadly matching IMGT annotations. In both the original and validation cohorts, the classifier was reported to diagnose cytomegalovirus status with high specificity and sensitivity. Most TCR sequences were seen in very few donors, while some public TCRs were found in many individuals. CMV serostatus was the only immune exposure information available for the cohort. Strong co-occurrence of HLA alleles, especially DR and DQ, made assigning TCR associations to individual alleles difficult. A later analysis found that TCR association rates varied across HLA loci, with DRB1 alleles showing the most associated TCRs and HLA-C alleles the fewest. Because the 87-base-pair reads could not distinguish some IMGT-functional V segments, including TRBV6-2 and TRBV6-3, those segments were excluded. Compared with equally common non-associated chains, HLA-associated TCR beta chains in a later analysis were more clonally expanded and had lower generation probabilities. V-gene and J-gene trimming of TCR beta chains was associated with a missense DCLRE1C variant in a later genetic analysis, and the association was replicated in an independent cohort. In vitro tests confirmed that a few of the cytomegalovirus-associated TCR beta chains recognize cytomegalovirus antigens. According to a later genetic analysis, donors in an Asian-associated ancestry cluster had fewer N-insertions in productive TCRs than the approximately 610-donor mean. Only TCR beta chains were sequenced in this cohort, and the absence of alpha or paired-chain data limited detectable features. Sequencing depth was assumed to be roughly uniform across donors in the presence/absence analyses, though that assumption may not hold. The sequencing pipeline was judged likely to have produced a cluster of highly shared sequence variants as a technical artifact.

The cohort consisted of 666 healthy bone marrow donors. Cohort members were all nominally healthy when sampled, although unrecorded immune exposures were likely present. The donor tested CMV seronegative and was one of the 352 seronegative cohort members. A peripheral blood sample was provided by each donor, and peripheral blood mononuclear cells were used for TCR beta sequencing. The Qiagen DNeasy Blood Extraction Kit was used to extract genomic DNA from the blood cell samples. Receptors were amplified or captured by the immunoSEQ multiplex PCR assay. For the multiplex PCR, a mixture combining 60 forward primers for TCR Vbeta segments and 13 reverse primers for TCR Jbeta segments was used. Amplification of the CDR3 region of rearranged TCR beta genes was performed with a multiplex PCR assay on genomic DNA. The amplified TCR beta libraries were sequenced on the Illumina HiSeq System as 87-base-pair reads. Per the source publication's procedure: A later analysis tallied some 79 million unique TCR beta chains across the 700 or so repertoires, and approximately 11 million of those chains were shared by two or more donors. To remove PCR and sequencing errors, raw reads were error-corrected and collapsed into unique sequences using a nearest-neighbor algorithm that merged closely related sequences. CDR3 sequences were aligned to IMGT reference sequences to assign V, D and J gene segments. For a sequence to be retained, a match of at least six nucleotides was required to both a V gene segment and a J gene segment. A rearrangement counted as productive if the CDR3 had no stop codons and remained in frame with V and J, and every other rearrangement counted as non-productive. CDR3 was defined by IMGT convention, running from the second conserved V-encoded cysteine to the conserved J-encoded phenylalanine. In an earlier analysis of just under 600 of the donors, sequences lacking an unambiguous match to a single V gene segment were excluded. An earlier analysis of some 610 of the donors called V segments functional above 56.7% productive rearrangements and segregating when the between-donor standard deviation exceeded 5%. A statistical classification framework was developed to diagnose cytomegalovirus status using the catalog of TCR beta chain sequences. In a later analysis, V and J genes were assigned by comparing TCR nucleotide sequences against IMGT/GENE-DB human TR gene sequences. The TCRdist pipeline was used in a later analysis to assign CDR3 sequences and most-parsimonious VDJ recombination scenarios. In a later analysis, each TCR beta chain was defined by its CDR3 amino acid sequence together with its V-gene family, and reads lacking a unique V-gene family were excluded. As a way to deal with suspected cross-contamination and a sequencing artifact, a later analysis dropped under 600 nucleotide sequences that were highly shared and had low generation probability. A later analysis calculated a clonal expansion index for each public chain from normalized within-repertoire ranks of inferred template counts. In a later analysis, generation probabilities were computed using a VDJ recombination model fitted to out-of-frame rearrangements, and the results were checked against IGoR. A later analysis scored TCR-TCR, TCR-HLA and TCR-CMV co-occurrence with hypergeometric tests, applying a repertoire-size bias correction to TCR pairs. False discovery rates were estimated in a later analysis by permuting HLA or CMV assignments 20 times. A later analysis grouped co-occurring TCRs with DBSCAN, adding TCRdist sequence similarity when clustering within HLA-allele-positive subsets. Repertoires with fewer than 30,000 or more than 120,000 public chains were left out of co-occurrence clustering, as were a few repertoires with anomalous nucleotide sharing. The table was pulled from immuneACCESS by TCRdb, which kept in-frame rearrangements only. Such tables lose some clones; where checked, under half of the loss comes from unresolved V genes, and the rest has no known cause. V, J and clone size are those of that table, while D and trimming were read from the DNA. The sample profile shows about 190,000 clones; around 81% of them were found once. Together, the top ten hold about 1.8% of the sample.

Sequenced: PBMCs. The V and J genes are TRBV15 and TRBJ1-5, and TRBD1 aligns with 7 junction nucleotides. The receptor was derived from a man aged 18 to 29 in good health and CMV-seronegative. The sequenced DNA: TGTGCCACCAGCAGAGATCGGACAGGAGGCAATCAGCCCCAGCATTTT. The translation is CATSRDRTGGNQPQHF.